This TCR beta chain was retrieved from a study of identical twins. TCRdb ran MiXCR on the 5' RACE reads and lists one entry per CDR3 protein. This table holds some 710,000 distinct CDR3 sequences, less than 7% found once. Many counts were recorded for this clonotype. As yet, its antigen is unknown. The germline V and J ends were trimmed by 6 bases and 3 bases, with 10 bases remaining between them. The CDR3 covers 13 residues. Germline CDR1 MNHEY, CDR2 SVGEGT. Broader study findings: Cross-sectional statistics, not tracking of the same donors, supported the conclusions. Abundant beta clonotypes from cord blood had fewer insertions, unlike memory repertoires, which showed none.

The specimen sequenced was naive T cells sorted from blood. This clonotype was obtained from a man younger than 35 in good health. This sequence joins TRBV6-2 or TRBV6-3 and TRBJ2-3; a weak D match, TRBD1 (5 bases). CDR3 nucleotides: TGTGCCAGCAGCTCTCAGGGTACAGATACGCAGTATTTT. Amino acid sequence: CASSSQGTDTQYF.